The next 24 T cell receptor beta chains were all read from a single sample in a study of response to subunit inactivated influenza vaccine. TCRdb analysed the RT-PCR reads with MiXCR anew, one entry per CDR3 protein. This sample yields fewer than 600,000 distinct CDR3 sequences, of which roughly 7.9% are seen a single time; approximately 14% belongs to the top ten. Here the sequenced sample was PBMCs from blood, taken about 23 months after vaccination. The receptor set was obtained from a man aged 50 to 75 who received an inactivated influenza vaccine.

The V gene is TRBV20-1, the J gene TRBJ2-1, with 8 positions matching TRBD1. Germline CDR1 and CDR2: DFQATT and SNEGSKA (reference sequence). The V gene end was trimmed by 6 bases and the J gene end by 7 bases; junction bases not matched to a gene: 11. This CDR3 has 14 amino acids. The chain's CDR3 is CSADRDRHLNEQFF. For the CDR3, the DNA is TGCAGTGCAGACCGGGACAGGCACTTAAATGAGCAGTTCTTC.

This clonotype was counted at least ten times. The chain uses TRBV7-9 and TRBJ2-3; TRBD2 agrees at 13 bases. Germline V gene lookup returns CDR1 SEHNR and CDR2 FQNEAQ (reference sequence). Losses at the gene ends were 5 bases for V and 2 bases for J; bases not matched to a gene: 4. The CDR3 loop spans 16 amino acids. The CDR3: CASSPGTSGDTDTQYF. The CDR3 nucleotides read TGTGCCAGCAGCCCCGGGACTAGCGGGGACACAGATACGCAGTATTTT.

There are a few counts of this clonotype. This chain links TRBV20-1 with TRBJ2-7; unclear D gene. Looked up from germline, CDR1 is DFQATT and CDR2 is SNEGSKA (reference sequence). The CDR3 has 13 amino acids. With 6 bases removed from V and 7 bases from J, the gap between germline ends came to 19 bases. The CDR3 sequence is CSARSGPRSEQYF. CDR3 bases: TGCAGTGCCCGCTCCGGGCCCCGATCGGAGCAGTACTTC.

The chain employs TRBV20-1 and TRBJ1-6; a possible D gene is TRBD1 (5 bases). CDR3 length: 13 amino acids. V was cut by 2 bases and J by 9 bases, with 11 bases left in between. Looked up from germline, CDR1 is DFQATT and CDR2 is SNEGSKA (reference sequence). CDR3 in DNA: TGCAGTGCTAGAAGACAGCTTCCTTCACCCCTCCACTTT. Amino acids: CSARRQLPSPLHF.

The table lists this clonotype with a few counts. The gene calls are TRBV3-1 and TRBJ1-1; the D is unclear. The CDR3 has 14 residues. Trimming shortened V by 4 bases and J by 5 bases, and 14 bases separated the two germline ends. CDR1 is LGHDT and CDR2 is YNNKEL in the germline V gene (reference sequence). CDR3 sequence: CASSPKVHGTEAFF. The CDR3 region has the DNA TGTGCCAGCAGCCCCAAAGTGCACGGTACTGAAGCTTTCTTT.

This clonotype was detected a few times. V and J are TRBV28 and TRBJ1-2; D not certain. CDR1 MDHEN and CDR2 SYDVKM come from the germline V gene. The CDR3 totals 11 residues. V was cut by 6 bases and J by 12 bases, with 14 bases left in between. The CDR3 loop reads CASRNRGGDTF. The CDR3 DNA reads as TGTGCCAGCAGGAACCGCGGCGGCGACACCTTC.

The chain uses TRBV7-2 and TRBJ2-7; the D gene is possibly TRBD2 (5 bases). Germline CDR1 reads SGHTA; CDR2 reads FQGNSA. The V gene lost 4 bases and the J gene lost 1 base, with 17 bases spanning the gap. CDR3 length: 16 amino acids. CDR3 amino acids: CASSSQGAASSYEQYF. The CDR3 nucleotides are TGTGCCAGCAGCTCCCAAGGAGCGGCGTCTTCCTACGAGCAGTACTTC. Drawing the rest from reference TRBV7-2 and TRBJ2-7, the complete variable domain is GAGVSQSPSNKVTEKGKDVELRCDPISGHTALYWYRQSLGQGLEFLIYFQGNSAPDKSGLPSDRFSAERTGGSVSTLTIQRTQQEDSAVYLCASSSQGAASSYEQYFGPGTRLTVT.

The chain recombines TRBV24-1 with TRBJ2-7; either TRBD1 or TRBD2 may supply D (6 bases each). V lost 4 bases to trimming and J lost 6 bases, with 15 bases between them. CDR3 length: 14 residues. CDR1 KGHDR and CDR2 SFDVKD come from the germline V gene. CDR3 protein: CATSDGGRGGEQYF. The CDR3 DNA is TGTGCCACCAGTGACGGAGGCAGGGGAGGCGAGCAGTACTTC.

This clonotype was detected a few times. The chain carries TRBV20-1 and TRBJ1-2; D unresolved. The CDR3 spans 12 residues. Germline V gene data show CDR1 as DFQATT and CDR2 as SNEGSKA (reference sequence). Trimming took off 1 base at V and 7 bases at J, with 10 bases between the two ends. The CDR3 nucleotides are TGCAGTGCTAGAGCTGGGCTTCGTGGCTACACCTTC. It translates to CSARAGLRGYTF.

This clonotype was observed many times. One end of the junction varies from germline; a read error may be responsible. The chain couples TRBV5-5 to TRBJ2-5; no clear D. The CDR3 runs 11 residues. The germline gives CDR1 SGHKS, CDR2 YYEKEE (reference sequence). CDR3 amino acids: CASIHQETQYF. The CDR3 DNA follows: TGTGCCAGCATCCACCAGGAGACCCAGTACTTC.

This clonotype turned up a few times. This sequence joins TRBV11-2 and TRBJ2-5; D remains ambiguous. This CDR3 is 14 amino acids long. Germline CDR1 and CDR2: SGHAT and FQNNGV. CDR3 nucleotides: TGTGCTAGCTGCCCTAGAGTGGCAGCGGAGACCCAGTACTTC. This gives the protein CASCPRVAAETQYF.

The table lists this clonotype with a few counts. The V gene is TRBV5-1, the J gene TRBJ2-3, with D possibly TRBD2 on 5 matching bases. Per germline, CDR1 SGHRS and CDR2 YFSETQ. V lost 0 bases to trimming and J lost 14 bases, with 10 bases between them. The length of the CDR3 is 11 residues. The CDR3 DNA is TGCGCCAGCAGCTTGGGCGGCGAGGGGTATTTT. Its protein product is CASSLGGEGYF. The full variable domain, in which reference TRBV5-1 and TRBJ2-3 provide the parts outside the CDR3, is KAGVTQTPRYLIKTRGQQVTLSCSPISGHRSVSWYQQTPGQGLQFLFEYFSETQRNKGNFPGRFSGRQFSNSRSEMNVSTLELGDSALYLCASSLGGEGYFGPGTRLTVL.

The chain recombines TRBV20-1 with TRBJ2-1; 9 bases are a match to TRBD2. The CDR3 has 13 amino acids. CDR1 is DFQATT and CDR2 is SNEGSKA in the germline V gene (reference sequence). V was clipped by 6 bases and J by 6 bases; unmatched bases: 6. CDR3 region: CSADGLALNEQFF. In DNA, the CDR3 is TGCAGTGCCGACGGACTAGCGCTCAATGAGCAGTTCTTC.

This clonotype was seen ten or more times. This chain connects TRBV6-2 or TRBV6-3 to TRBJ1-2; D might be TRBD1 (5 bases). Between the trimmed V and J ends, which lost 10 bases and 0 bases, there was a span of 12 bases. The CDR3 runs 13 residues. Germline assignment: CDR1 MNHEY and CDR2 SVGEGT. The CDR3 spells CATGTTANYGYTF. The DNA for the CDR3 is TGTGCCACGGGGACGACAGCTAACTATGGCTACACCTTC.

This clonotype was found many times. The chain is built from TRBV13 and TRBJ1-4; D gene ambiguous. V dropped 1 base and J dropped 8 bases, with 11 bases sitting between them. The CDR3 is 14 amino acids. Germline V gives CDR1 PRHDT, CDR2 FYEKMQ (reference sequence). CDR3 amino acids: CASSLAHTREKLFF. The CDR3 DNA reads as TGTGCCAGCAGCTTAGCCCATACAAGGGAAAAACTGTTTTTT.

This clonotype was recorded many times. V gene TRBV29-1 combines with J gene TRBJ2-7; TRBD2 matches 14 bases. V was clipped by 3 bases and J by 2 bases; unmatched bases: 9. The length of the CDR3 is 17 residues. Germline lookup yields CDR1 SQVTM and CDR2 ANQGSEA. The CDR3 bases are TGCAGCGTTGACTTTAAAGGACTAGCGGGAGGCGCCTACGAGCAGTACTTC. Translated, it gives CSVDFKGLAGGAYEQYF.

This clonotype was seen only a few times. The chain couples TRBV15 to TRBJ2-7; no clear D. The V gene's germline CDR1 is LNHNV and CDR2 YYDKDF (reference sequence). Trimming shortened V by 2 bases and J by 0 bases, and 5 bases separated the two germline ends. CDR3 size: 13 residues. In DNA form, the CDR3 reads TGTGCCACCAGCAGACCTAGCTCCTACGAGCAGTACTTC. As protein: CATSRPSSYEQYF.

This clonotype was found many times. As DNA, the CDR3 is TGTGCCAGCAGCTTGGATCAGTACAATGAGCAGTTCTTC. This codes for CASSLDQYNEQFF. The chain links TRBV5-6 to TRBJ2-1; no clear D. Trimming pared 0 bases from V and 4 bases from J, leaving 5 bases between. The CDR3 is 13 residues long. The germline V gene encodes CDR1 SGHDT and CDR2 YYEEEE.

The chain is built from TRBV2 and TRBJ2-6; D is undetermined. The CDR3 length is 15 residues. The V end was cut by 8 bases, the J end by 2 bases, with 13 bases between. Germline lookup yields CDR1 SNHLY and CDR2 FYNNEI. This CDR3 is CASQPGFAGANVLTF. In DNA form, the CDR3 reads TGTGCCAGCCAACCGGGTTTTGCTGGGGCCAACGTCCTGACTTTC.

The chain has TRBV28 and TRBJ2-7; D may be TRBD1 (5 bases). The CDR3 runs 14 residues. Looked up from germline, CDR1 is MDHEN and CDR2 is SYDVKM. V lost 7 bases and J lost 7, with 20 bases in between. The CDR3 region is CASTLSKGLREQYF. For the CDR3, the DNA is TGTGCCAGCACCCTCAGTAAGGGGCTAAGGGAGCAGTACTTC.

This clonotype came up many times. V and J are TRBV10-3 and TRBJ2-7; D is unclear. The CDR3 loop spans 15 amino acids. Germline-derived CDR1 and CDR2 are ENHRY and SYGVKD. Trimming stripped 0 bases from V and 0 bases from J, with 9 bases between. The CDR3 nucleotides are TGTGCCATCAGTGAGTCAAGATTGGACTCCTACGAGCAGTACTTC. It specifies CAISESRLDSYEQYF.

Only a few counts were recorded for this clonotype. The CDR3 bases are TGCAGTGCTAGCTTGGGGGTCCGGACAGATACGCAGTATTTT. As protein: CSASLGVRTDTQYF. The rearrangement uses TRBV20-1 and TRBJ2-3; D may be TRBD1 or TRBD2 (5 bases each). V was shortened by 3 bases and J by 3 bases, with 13 bases between the two germline ends. CDR3 length equals 14 residues. Germline CDR1 reads DFQATT; CDR2 reads SNEGSKA (reference sequence).

This clonotype was counted only a few times. V is TRBV5-6 and J is TRBJ2-1; 7 bases are shared with TRBD2. CDR3 length equals 15 residues. V lost 2 bases to trimming and J lost 5 bases; unmatched junction nucleotides: 7. In germline, CDR1 is SGHDT, CDR2 YYEEEE. CDR3 loop: CASSFLTAGDNEQFF. CDR3 DNA: TGTGCCAGCAGCTTTTTGACGGCGGGAGACAATGAGCAGTTCTTC.

This clonotype was observed many times. The chain links TRBV5-1 to TRBJ2-7; D call uncertain. Germline assignment: CDR1 SGHRS and CDR2 YFSETQ. V was shortened by 1 base and J by 2 bases, with 10 bases between the two germline ends. The CDR3 covers 14 residues. The CDR3 region is CASSLQDRTYEQYF. The CDR3 bases are TGCGCCAGCAGCTTGCAAGACCGGACCTACGAGCAGTACTTC.